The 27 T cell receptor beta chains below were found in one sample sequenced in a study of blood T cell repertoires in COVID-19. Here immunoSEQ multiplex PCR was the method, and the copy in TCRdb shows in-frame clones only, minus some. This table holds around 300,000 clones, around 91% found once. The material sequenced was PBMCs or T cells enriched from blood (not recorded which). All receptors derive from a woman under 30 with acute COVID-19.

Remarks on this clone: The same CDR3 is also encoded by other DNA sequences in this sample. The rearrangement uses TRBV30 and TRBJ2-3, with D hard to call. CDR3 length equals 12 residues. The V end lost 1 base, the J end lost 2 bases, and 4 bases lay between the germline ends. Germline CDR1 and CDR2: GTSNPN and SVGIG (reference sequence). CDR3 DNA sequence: TGTGCCTGGAGTGCTTCCACAGATACGCAGTATTTT. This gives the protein CAWSASTDTQYF.

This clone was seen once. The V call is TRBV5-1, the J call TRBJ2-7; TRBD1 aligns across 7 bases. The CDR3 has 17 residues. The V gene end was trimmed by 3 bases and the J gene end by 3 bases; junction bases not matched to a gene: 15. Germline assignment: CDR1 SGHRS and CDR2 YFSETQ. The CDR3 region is CASSWDGTAAQGYEQYF. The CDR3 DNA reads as TGCGCCAGCAGCTGGGATGGGACAGCTGCTCAGGGCTACGAGCAGTACTTC.

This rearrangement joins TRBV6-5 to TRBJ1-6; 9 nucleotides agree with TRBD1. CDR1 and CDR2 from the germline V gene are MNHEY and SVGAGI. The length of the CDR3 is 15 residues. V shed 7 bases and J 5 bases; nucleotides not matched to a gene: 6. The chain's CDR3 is CASTHRDRDNSPLHF. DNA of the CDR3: TGTGCCAGCACCCACCGGGACAGGGATAATTCACCCCTCCACTTT.

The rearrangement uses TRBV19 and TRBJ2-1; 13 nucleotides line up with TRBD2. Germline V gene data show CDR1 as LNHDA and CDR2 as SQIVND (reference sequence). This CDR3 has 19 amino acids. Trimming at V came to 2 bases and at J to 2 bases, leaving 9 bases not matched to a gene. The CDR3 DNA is TGTGCCAGTAGTATATGGGGATACGGGACTAGCGGGACCTACAATGAGCAGTTCTTC. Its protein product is CASSIWGYGTSGTYNEQFF.

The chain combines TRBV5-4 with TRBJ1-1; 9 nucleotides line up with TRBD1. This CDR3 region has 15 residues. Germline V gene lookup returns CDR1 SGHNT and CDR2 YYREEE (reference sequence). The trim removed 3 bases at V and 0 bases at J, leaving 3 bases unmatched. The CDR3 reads CASSWGQGLNTEAFF. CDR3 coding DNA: TGTGCCAGCAGCTGGGGACAGGGCTTGAACACTGAAGCTTTCTTT.

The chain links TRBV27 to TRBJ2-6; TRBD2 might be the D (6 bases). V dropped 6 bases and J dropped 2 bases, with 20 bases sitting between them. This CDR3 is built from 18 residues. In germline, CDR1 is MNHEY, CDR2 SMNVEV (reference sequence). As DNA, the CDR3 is TGTGCCAGCAGCGTCCTCTCGGCGGGGTACCCTGGGGCCAACGTCCTGACTTTC. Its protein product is CASSVLSAGYPGANVLTF.

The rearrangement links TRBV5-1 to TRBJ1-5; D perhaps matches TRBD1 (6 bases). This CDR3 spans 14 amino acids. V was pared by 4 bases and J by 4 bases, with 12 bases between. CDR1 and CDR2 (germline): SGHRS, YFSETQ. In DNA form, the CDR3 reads TGCGCCAGCAGCGCGTCAACAGGGAATCAGCCCCAGCATTTT. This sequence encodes CASSASTGNQPQHF.

The CDR3 loop reads CAISPGGTYGYTF. DNA for the CDR3: TGTGCCATCAGCCCTGGGGGGACCTATGGCTACACCTTC. This sequence joins TRBV10-3 and TRBJ1-2, with a possible D match to TRBD1 (5 bases). The ends were cut back, 6 bases at V and 4 bases at J, with 12 bases in the middle. Germline V gene lookup returns CDR1 ENHRY and CDR2 SYGVKD. This CDR3 has 13 residues.

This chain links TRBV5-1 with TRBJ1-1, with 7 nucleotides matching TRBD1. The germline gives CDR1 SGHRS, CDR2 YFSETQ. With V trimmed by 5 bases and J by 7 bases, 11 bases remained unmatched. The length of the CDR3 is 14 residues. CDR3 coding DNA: TGCGCCAGCAGGATTGGAGGAGGGGGCGGTGAAGCTTTCTTT. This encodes CASRIGGGGGEAFF.

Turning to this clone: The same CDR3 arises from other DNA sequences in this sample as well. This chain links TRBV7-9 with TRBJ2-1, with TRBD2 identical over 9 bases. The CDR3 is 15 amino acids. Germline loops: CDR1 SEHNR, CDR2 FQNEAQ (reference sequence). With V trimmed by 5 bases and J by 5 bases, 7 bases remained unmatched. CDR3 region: CASSRGSGGHNEQFF. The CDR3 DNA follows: TGTGCCAGCAGCCGGGGTAGCGGGGGTCACAATGAGCAGTTCTTC.

As DNA, the CDR3 is TGTGCCAGCAGTTTATCCAACCCGCCTGGCGAAAAACTGTTTTTT. It specifies CASSLSNPPGEKLFF. The chain recombines TRBV28 with TRBJ1-4; D remains ambiguous. Germline CDR1 MDHEN, CDR2 SYDVKM. V was cut by 1 base and J by 8 bases, with 14 bases left in between. The CDR3 totals 15 residues.

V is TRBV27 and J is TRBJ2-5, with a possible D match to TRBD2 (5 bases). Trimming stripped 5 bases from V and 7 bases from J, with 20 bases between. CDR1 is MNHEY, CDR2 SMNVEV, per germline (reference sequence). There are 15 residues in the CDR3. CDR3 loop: CASSPRGGSGGTQYF. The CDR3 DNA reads TGTGCCAGCAGTCCCCGCGGTGGGTCAGGAGGGACCCAGTACTTC.

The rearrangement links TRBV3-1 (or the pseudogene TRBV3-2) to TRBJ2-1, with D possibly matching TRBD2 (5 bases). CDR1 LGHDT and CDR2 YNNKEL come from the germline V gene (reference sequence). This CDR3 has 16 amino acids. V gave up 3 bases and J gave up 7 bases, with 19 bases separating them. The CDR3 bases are TGTGCCAGCAGCCAGTCACCTAGCTCCTCCTTAAATGAGCAGTTCTTC. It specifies CASSQSPSSSLNEQFF.

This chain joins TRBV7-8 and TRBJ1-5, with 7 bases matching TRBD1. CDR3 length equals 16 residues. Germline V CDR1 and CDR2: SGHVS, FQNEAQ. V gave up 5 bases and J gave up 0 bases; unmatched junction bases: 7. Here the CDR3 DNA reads TGTGCCAGCAGCCCCGGGACAGCTTATAGCAATCAGCCCCAGCATTTT. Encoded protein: CASSPGTAYSNQPQHF.

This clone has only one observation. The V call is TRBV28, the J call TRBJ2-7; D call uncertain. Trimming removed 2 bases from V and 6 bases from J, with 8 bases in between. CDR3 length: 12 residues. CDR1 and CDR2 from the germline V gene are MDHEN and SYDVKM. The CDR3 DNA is TGTGCCAGCAGTTTAATGGGCTCCGAGCAGTACTTC. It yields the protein CASSLMGSEQYF.

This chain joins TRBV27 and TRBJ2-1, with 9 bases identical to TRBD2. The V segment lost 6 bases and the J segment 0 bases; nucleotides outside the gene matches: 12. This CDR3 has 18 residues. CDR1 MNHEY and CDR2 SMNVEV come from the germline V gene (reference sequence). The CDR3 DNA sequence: TGTGCCAGCAGAGGAAGACTAGCGGCTAGAAGCTCCTACAATGAGCAGTTCTTC. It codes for CASRGRLAARSSYNEQFF.

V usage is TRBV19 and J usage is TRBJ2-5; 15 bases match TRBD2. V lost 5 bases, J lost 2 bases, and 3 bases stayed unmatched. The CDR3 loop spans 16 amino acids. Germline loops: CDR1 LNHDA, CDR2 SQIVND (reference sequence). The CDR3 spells CASSAGLAGGQETQYF. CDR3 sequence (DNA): TGTGCCAGTAGTGCCGGACTAGCGGGAGGGCAAGAGACCCAGTACTTC. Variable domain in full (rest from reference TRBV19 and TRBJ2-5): DGGITQSPKYLFRKEGQNVTLSCEQNLNHDAMYWYRQDPGQGLRLIYYSQIVNDFQKGDIAEGYSVSREKKESFPLTVTSAQKNPTAFYLCASSAGLAGGQETQYFGPGTRLLVL.

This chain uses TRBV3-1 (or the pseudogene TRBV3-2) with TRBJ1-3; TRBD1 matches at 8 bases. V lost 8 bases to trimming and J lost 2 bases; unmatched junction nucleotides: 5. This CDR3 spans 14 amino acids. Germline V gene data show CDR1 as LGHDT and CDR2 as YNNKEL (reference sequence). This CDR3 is CASARGQAGNTIYF. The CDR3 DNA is TGTGCCAGCGCCAGGGGGCAGGCTGGAAACACCATATATTTT.

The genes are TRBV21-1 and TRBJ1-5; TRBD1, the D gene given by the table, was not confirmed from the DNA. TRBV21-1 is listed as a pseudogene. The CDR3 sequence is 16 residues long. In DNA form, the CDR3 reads TGTGCCAGCAGCAGACCACTCAGGGGAATTAATCAGCCCCAGCATTTT. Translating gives CASSRPLRGINQPQHF.

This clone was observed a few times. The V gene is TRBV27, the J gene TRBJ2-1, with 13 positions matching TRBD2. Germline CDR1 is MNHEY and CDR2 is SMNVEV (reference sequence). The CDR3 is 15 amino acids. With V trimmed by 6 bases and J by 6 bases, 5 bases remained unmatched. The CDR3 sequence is CASRSGLAGTNEQFF. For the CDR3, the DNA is TGTGCCAGCAGATCGGGACTAGCGGGAACCAATGAGCAGTTCTTC.

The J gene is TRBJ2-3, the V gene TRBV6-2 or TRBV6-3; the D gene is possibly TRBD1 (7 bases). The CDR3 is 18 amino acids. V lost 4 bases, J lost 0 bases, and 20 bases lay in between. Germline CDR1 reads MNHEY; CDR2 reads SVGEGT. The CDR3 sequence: CASSSSFGRGASTDTQYF. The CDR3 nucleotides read TGTGCCAGCAGTTCCTCTTTTGGCAGGGGGGCTAGCACAGATACGCAGTATTTT.

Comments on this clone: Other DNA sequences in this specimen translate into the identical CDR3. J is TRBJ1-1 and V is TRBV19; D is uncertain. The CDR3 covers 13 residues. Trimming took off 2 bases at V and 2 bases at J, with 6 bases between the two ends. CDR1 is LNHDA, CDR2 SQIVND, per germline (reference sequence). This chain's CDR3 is CASSINSNTEAFF. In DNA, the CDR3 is TGTGCCAGTAGTATAAACAGTAACACTGAAGCTTTCTTT. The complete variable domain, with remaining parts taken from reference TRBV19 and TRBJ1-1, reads DGGITQSPKYLFRKEGQNVTLSCEQNLNHDAMYWYRQDPGQGLRLIYYSQIVNDFQKGDIAEGYSVSREKKESFPLTVTSAQKNPTAFYLCASSINSNTEAFFGQGTRLTVV.

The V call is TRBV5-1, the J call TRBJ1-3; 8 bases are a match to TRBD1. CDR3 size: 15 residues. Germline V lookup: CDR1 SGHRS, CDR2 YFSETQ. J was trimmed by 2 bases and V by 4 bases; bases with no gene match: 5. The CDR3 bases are TGCGCCAGCAGCAGTCAGGGGGCTACTGGAAACACCATATATTTT. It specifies CASSSQGATGNTIYF.

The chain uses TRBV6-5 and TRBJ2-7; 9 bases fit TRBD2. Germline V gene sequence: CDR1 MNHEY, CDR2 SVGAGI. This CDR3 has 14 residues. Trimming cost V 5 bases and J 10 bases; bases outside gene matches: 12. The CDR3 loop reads CASSLGAGGPYQYF. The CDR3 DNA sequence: TGTGCCAGCAGTCTGGGGGCGGGAGGGCCTTATCAGTACTTC.

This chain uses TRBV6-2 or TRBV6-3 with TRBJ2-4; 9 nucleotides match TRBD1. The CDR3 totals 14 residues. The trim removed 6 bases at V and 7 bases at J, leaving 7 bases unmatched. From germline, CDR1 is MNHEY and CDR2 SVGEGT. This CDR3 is CASRPTGGWNIQYF. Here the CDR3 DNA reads TGTGCCAGCAGGCCTACAGGGGGCTGGAACATTCAGTACTTC.

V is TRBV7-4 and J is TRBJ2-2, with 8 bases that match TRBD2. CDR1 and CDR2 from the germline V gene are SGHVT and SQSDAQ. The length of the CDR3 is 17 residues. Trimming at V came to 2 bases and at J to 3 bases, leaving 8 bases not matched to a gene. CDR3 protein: CASSLTESGRHTGELFF. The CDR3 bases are TGTGCCAGCAGCTTAACCGAAAGCGGGAGACACACCGGGGAGCTGTTTTTT.

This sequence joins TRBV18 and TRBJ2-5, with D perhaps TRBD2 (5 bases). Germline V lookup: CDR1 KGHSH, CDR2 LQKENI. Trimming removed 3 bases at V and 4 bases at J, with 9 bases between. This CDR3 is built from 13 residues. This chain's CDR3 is CASSPKGGETQYF. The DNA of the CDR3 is TGTGCCAGCTCACCCAAAGGAGGAGAGACCCAGTACTTC. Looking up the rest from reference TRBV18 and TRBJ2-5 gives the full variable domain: NAGVMQNPRHLVRRRGQEARLRCSPMKGHSHVYWYRQLPEEGLKFMVYLQKENIIDESGMPKERFSAEFPKEGPSILRIQQVVRGDSAAYFCASSPKGGETQYFGPGTRLLVL.